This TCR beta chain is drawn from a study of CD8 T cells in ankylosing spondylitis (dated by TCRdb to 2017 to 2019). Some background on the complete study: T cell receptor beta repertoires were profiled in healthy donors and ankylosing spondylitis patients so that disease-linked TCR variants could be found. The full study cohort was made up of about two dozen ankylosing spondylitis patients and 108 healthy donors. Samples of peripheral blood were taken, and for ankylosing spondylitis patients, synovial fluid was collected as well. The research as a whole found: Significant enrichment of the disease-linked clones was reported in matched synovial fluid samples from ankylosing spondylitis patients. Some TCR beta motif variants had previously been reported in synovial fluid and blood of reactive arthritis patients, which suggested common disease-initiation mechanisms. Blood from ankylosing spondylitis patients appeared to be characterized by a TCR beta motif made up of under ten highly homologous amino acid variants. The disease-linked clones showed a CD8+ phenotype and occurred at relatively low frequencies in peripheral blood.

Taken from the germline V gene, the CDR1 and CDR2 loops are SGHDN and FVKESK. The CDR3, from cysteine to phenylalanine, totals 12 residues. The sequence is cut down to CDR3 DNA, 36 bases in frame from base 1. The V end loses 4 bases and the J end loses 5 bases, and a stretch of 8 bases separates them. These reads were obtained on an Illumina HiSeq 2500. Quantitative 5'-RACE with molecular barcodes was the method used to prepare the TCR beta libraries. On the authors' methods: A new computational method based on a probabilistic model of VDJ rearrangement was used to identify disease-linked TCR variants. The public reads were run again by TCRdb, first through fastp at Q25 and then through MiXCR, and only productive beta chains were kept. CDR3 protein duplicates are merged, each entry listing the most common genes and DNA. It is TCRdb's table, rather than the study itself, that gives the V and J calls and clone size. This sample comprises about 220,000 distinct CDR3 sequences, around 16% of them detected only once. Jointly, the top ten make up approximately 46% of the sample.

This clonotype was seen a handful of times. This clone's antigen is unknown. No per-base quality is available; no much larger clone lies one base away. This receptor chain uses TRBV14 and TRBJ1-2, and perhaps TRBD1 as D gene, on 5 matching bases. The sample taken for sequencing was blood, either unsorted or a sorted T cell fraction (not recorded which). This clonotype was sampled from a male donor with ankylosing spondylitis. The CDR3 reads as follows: CASSPDSYGYTF. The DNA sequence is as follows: TGTGCCAGCAGCCCTGACAGTTATGGCTACACCTTC.